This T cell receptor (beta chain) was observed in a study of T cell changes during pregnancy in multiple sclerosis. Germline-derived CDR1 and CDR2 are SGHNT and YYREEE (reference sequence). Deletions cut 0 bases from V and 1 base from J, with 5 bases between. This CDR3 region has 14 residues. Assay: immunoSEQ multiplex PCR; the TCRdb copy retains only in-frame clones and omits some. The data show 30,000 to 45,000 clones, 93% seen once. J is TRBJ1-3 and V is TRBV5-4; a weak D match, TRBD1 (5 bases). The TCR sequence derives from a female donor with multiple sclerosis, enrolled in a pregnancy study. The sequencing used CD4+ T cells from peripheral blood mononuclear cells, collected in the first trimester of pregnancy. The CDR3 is CASSLAGSGNTIYF. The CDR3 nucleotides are TGTGCCAGCAGCTTGGCAGGGTCTGGAAACACCATATATTTT.